The present TCR beta chain was sequenced within a study of PD-1 blockade in classical Hodgkin lymphoma. All patients relapsed after autologous stem cell transplantation, and brentuximab vedotin exposure varied. Sequencing used immunoSEQ multiplex PCR; TCRdb keeps in-frame clones, though not all of them. The sample lists 15,000 or so clones, around 64% occurring once. This sequence was found in a human donor with classical Hodgkin lymphoma. The specimen was peripheral blood mononuclear cells (PBMCs), collected at baseline.

The CDR3: CASSELSGANTGELFF. CDR3 coding DNA: TGTGCCAGCAGTGAACTTAGCGGCGCGAACACCGGGGAGCTGTTTTTT. J is TRBJ2-2 and V is TRBV6-1; D possibly corresponds to TRBD2 (6 bases). The V end lost 2 bases, the J end lost 0 bases, and 10 bases lay between the germline ends. The CDR3 spans 16 residues. CDR1 is MNHNS and CDR2 is SASEGT in the germline V gene.